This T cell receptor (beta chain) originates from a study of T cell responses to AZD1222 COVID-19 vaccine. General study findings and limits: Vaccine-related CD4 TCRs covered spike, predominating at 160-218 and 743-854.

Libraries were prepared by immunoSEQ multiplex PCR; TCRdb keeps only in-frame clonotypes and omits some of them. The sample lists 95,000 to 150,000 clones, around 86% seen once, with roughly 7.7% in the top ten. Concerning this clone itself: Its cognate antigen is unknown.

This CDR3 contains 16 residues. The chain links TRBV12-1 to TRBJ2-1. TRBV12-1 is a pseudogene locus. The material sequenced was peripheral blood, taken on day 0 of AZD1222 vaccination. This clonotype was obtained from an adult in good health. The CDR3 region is CASSFVGPRAYNEQFF. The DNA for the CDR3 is TGTGCCAGCAGCTTTGTCGGGCCCCGGGCCTACAATGAGCAGTTCTTC.